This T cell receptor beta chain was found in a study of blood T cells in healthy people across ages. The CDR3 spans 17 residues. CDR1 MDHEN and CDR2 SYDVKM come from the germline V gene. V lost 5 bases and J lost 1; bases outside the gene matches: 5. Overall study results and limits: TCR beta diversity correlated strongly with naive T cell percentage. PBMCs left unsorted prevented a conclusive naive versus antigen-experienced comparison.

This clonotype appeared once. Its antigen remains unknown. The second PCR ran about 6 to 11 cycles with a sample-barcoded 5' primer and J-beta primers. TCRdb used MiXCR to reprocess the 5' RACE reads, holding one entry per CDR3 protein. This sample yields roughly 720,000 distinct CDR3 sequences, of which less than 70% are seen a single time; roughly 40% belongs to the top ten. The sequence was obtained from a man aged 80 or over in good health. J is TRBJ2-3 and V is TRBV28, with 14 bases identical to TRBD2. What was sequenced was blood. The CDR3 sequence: CASSRLGLAGGTDTQYF. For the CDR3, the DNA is TGTGCCAGCAGTCGTTTGGGACTAGCGGGAGGCACAGATACGCAGTATTTT.